This TCR beta chain was identified during a study of regulatory T cells in long-lasting Graves disease. The study, taken as a whole, reports: Persistent disease showed a preference for TRBV28, TRBJ1-2 and TRBJ2-5.

Time point of the sample: newly diagnosed GD, antithyroid drugs for less than 3 months. The TCR library was made from RNA that had been extracted from PBMCs in TRIzol. In this sample, this clonotype turned up many times. Its antigen is currently unknown. Germline CDR1 SGHAT, CDR2 FQNNGV. After removal of 5 bases from V and 0 bases from J, the junction contained 5 bases not matched to a gene. This CDR3 spans 16 amino acids. Construction of TCR beta libraries relied on iRepertoire HTBI primers and on Arm-PCR targeting CDR3 regions. TCRdb redid the calling of the multiplex PCR reads with MiXCR, one entry per CDR3 protein. The data show roughly 400,000 distinct CDR3 sequences, about a sixth seen once. In addition, the sample was reused for a study of T cells in Graves' hyperthyroidism and ophthalmopathy. This second report adds: In the first-round RT-PCR of the TCR CDR3, the HTBI primer set was used.

The gene calls are TRBV11-2 and TRBJ2-5, with TRBD2 matching over 11 bases. The sequence derives from a young woman with Graves disease. Here the sequenced sample was peripheral blood mononuclear cells (PBMCs), taken at new diagnosis, from a patient treated with antithyroid drugs. The CDR3 protein is CASSRTSGSYQETQYF. In DNA, the CDR3 is TGTGCCAGCAGCCGAACTAGCGGGAGCTACCAAGAGACCCAGTACTTC.